The rows below give T cell receptor beta chains drawn from one sample of a study of graft-versus-host responses after intestinal transplantation. Their cognate antigens are unknown. Produced via immunoSEQ multiplex PCR; TCRdb's table is partial and in-frame only. The sample lists some 81,000 clones, about 88% occurring once. Sequences were derived from unstimulated CD4+ T cells sorted from spleen or lymph node cells, sampled before intestinal transplant. Source of these receptors: a human donor who received an intestinal transplant. CDR3s include the opening cysteine and the closing phenylalanine or tryptophan. The D gene is left open where the match is weak. Clone size is given for some rows only: seen once, a few or many times, or a class if the clone is expanded.

TRBD1 | TRBJ1-2 | - | TRBV19 | CASSISTGNGYTF | TGTGCCAGTAGTATTTCGACAGGGAATGGCTACACCTTC
TRBD2 | TRBJ2-7 | - | TRBV28 | CASSSLNPTLAGSYEQYF | TGTGCCAGCAGTTCCTTAAACCCCACACTAGCGGGCTCCTACGAGCAGTACTTC
- | TRBJ1-1 | - | TRBV30 | CAWSAQSEAFF | TGTGCCTGGAGTGCCCAGTCTGAAGCTTTCTTT
TRBD1 | TRBJ2-6 | - | TRBV27 | CASSLSTGGAGANVLTF | TGTGCCAGCAGTTTATCCACAGGGGGCGCTGGGGCCAACGTCCTGACTTTC
- | TRBJ1-2 | once | TRBV6-6 | CASSQRQVHGYTF | TGTGCCAGCAGTCAGAGACAGGTCCATGGCTACACCTTC
TRBD2 | TRBJ2-7 | - | TRBV30 | CAWSPKGTSSYEQYF | TGTGCCTGGAGTCCTAAGGGGACTAGTTCCTACGAGCAGTACTTC
TRBD2 | TRBJ2-1 | - | TRBV5-1 | CASSLVGGGVINEQFF | TGCGCCAGCAGCTTGGTCGGCGGGGGGGTCATCAATGAGCAGTTCTTC
TRBD2 | TRBJ2-5 | - | TRBV18 | CASSPLAGIETQYF | TGTGCCAGCTCACCATTAGCGGGAATAGAGACCCAGTACTTC
TRBD2 | TRBJ2-7 | - | TRBV7-2 | CASSLTSGSTYEQYF | TGTGCCAGCAGCTTGACTAGCGGATCAACCTACGAGCAGTACTTC
TRBD1 | TRBJ2-7 | - | TRBV6-1 | CASSEEQGVKQYF | TGTGCCAGCAGTGAAGAACAGGGGGTTAAGCAGTACTTC
- | TRBJ1-2 | - | TRBV29-1 | CSVVGSGSYGYTF | TGCAGCGTTGTAGGCAGTGGGAGCTATGGCTACACCTTC
- | TRBJ1-1 | - | TRBV2 | CASRGVGGNTEAFF | TGTGCCAGCAGGGGGGTAGGGGGGAACACTGAAGCTTTCTTT
- | TRBJ2-5 | - | TRBV6-1 | CASTLGTQYF | TGTGCCAGCACCCTAGGGACCCAGTACTTC
- | TRBJ2-7 | few | TRBV5-6 | CASSSPLRDYEQYF | TGTGCCAGCAGCTCCCCCTTACGGGACTACGAGCAGTACTTC
- | TRBJ2-2 | - | TRBV9 | CASSVKNTGELFF | TGTGCCAGCAGCGTTAAAAACACCGGGGAGCTGTTTTTT
- | TRBJ2-3 | few | TRBV5-6 | CASSPQSFTDTQYF | TGTGCCAGCAGCCCGCAGTCTTTCACAGATACGCAGTATTTT
TRBD1 | TRBJ1-6 | - | TRBV7-2 | CASRTGGYNSPLHF | TGTGCCAGCAGGACAGGGGGTTATAATTCACCCCTCCACTTT
TRBD2 | TRBJ2-1 | - | TRBV29-1 | CSVSSGRAGEQFF | TGCAGCGTTTCGAGCGGGAGGGCGGGTGAGCAGTTCTTC
- | TRBJ2-1 | - | TRBV9 | CASSRGRGLEGLDEQFF | TGTGCCAGCAGCCGGGGCCGTGGGCTAGAGGGACTCGATGAGCAGTTCTTC
TRBD1 | TRBJ2-7 | - | TRBV5-6 | CASSSGQGVAYEQYF | TGTGCCAGCAGCTCGGGACAGGGGGTCGCCTACGAGCAGTACTTC
- | TRBJ2-5 | - | TRBV6-1 | CAGGQGGETQYF | TGTGCCGGCGGACAGGGAGGGGAGACCCAGTACTTC
- | TRBJ2-5 | once | TRBV28 | CASSLSGQETQYF | TGTGCCAGCAGTCTGAGCGGTCAAGAGACCCAGTACTTC
TRBD1 | TRBJ2-7 | - | TRBV7-2 | CASSSKPGQGSYEQYF | TGTGCCAGCAGCTCCAAACCCGGACAGGGATCCTACGAGCAGTACTTC
- | TRBJ2-7 | - | TRBV19 | CASSIIGAVEPYEQYF | TGTGCCAGTAGTATAATTGGGGCCGTGGAGCCCTACGAGCAGTACTTC
- | TRBJ1-1 | - | TRBV15 | CATSRDRFMGGNTEAFF | TGTGCCACCAGCAGAGATCGTTTTATGGGGGGGAACACTGAAGCTTTCTTT
- | TRBJ2-3 | - | TRBV9 | CASSVTGVETDTQYF | TGTGCCAGCAGCGTAACGGGAGTGGAGACAGATACGCAGTATTTT
TRBD2 | TRBJ2-7 | - | TRBV10-3 | CAISDPSAGGGDGSYEQYF | TGTGCCATCAGTGACCCAAGCGCGGGAGGGGGTGATGGTAGCTACGAGCAGTACTTC
TRBD1 | TRBJ2-7 | - | TRBV2 | CASSEPDRVPRYEQYF | TGTGCCAGCAGTGAACCCGACAGGGTTCCCCGCTACGAGCAGTACTTC
- | TRBJ2-3 | - | TRBV5-8 | CASSLVRGTDTQYF | TGTGCCAGCAGCTTGGTCAGGGGCACAGATACGCAGTATTTT
TRBD2 | TRBJ2-3 | - | TRBV27 | CASSFLPGAGGRDTQYF | TGTGCCAGCAGTTTCCTTCCCGGAGCGGGGGGAAGGGATACGCAGTATTTT
- | TRBJ1-5 | once | TRBV25-1 | CASSARGFGNQPQHF | TGTGCCAGCAGTGCCAGGGGTTTCGGCAATCAGCCCCAGCATTTT
TRBD1 | TRBJ1-1 | - | TRBV28 | CASSPPRGTALGYTEAFF | TGTGCCAGCAGCCCCCCCCGGGGGACAGCCCTAGGTTACACTGAAGCTTTCTTT
TRBD1 | TRBJ1-5 | - | TRBV4-1 | CASSQQGGNQPQHF | TGCGCCAGCAGCCAACAGGGGGGTAATCAGCCCCAGCATTTT